A single T cell receptor beta chain is shown here with its context. This clone occurred a few times. What this receptor recognizes is not known. The record has no base qualities; no much larger clone is one base away. The collaborating institutions used their own protocols to collect whole blood in K2EDTA tubes. For TCRbeta analysis, collaborators shipped samples in one of three forms: frozen whole blood, isolated PBMCs, or DNA extracted from either of those sample types. TCRbeta CDR3 regions were amplified from genomic DNA using the immunoSEQ Assay, a bias-controlled multiplex PCR. The authors' analysis ran thus. The number of nucleated cells in each sample was estimated by amplification of reference gene primers within the assay. To quantify the absolute abundance of each unique TCRbeta CDR3 rearrangement, sequence reads were collapsed and filtered. For each sample, productive Simpson clonality was calculated as the square root of Simpson's diversity index over productive rearrangements. The table was pulled from immuneACCESS by TCRdb, which kept in-frame rearrangements only. Such tables lose some clones; where checked, under half of the loss comes from unresolved V genes, and the rest has no known cause. That table is the source of V, J and clone size, and D and trimming were worked out from the DNA. Recorded for this sample are 90,000 to 120,000 clones; less than 75% of them occurred a single time. The ten largest clones capture 1.5% to 2% of the sample.

This specimen belongs to a study of blood T cell repertoires in COVID-19 (dated by TCRdb to 2018 to 2021). With regard to the full study: Collaborator samples came from the United States, Italy and Spain and covered acute and convalescent phases of COVID-19. The repertoires were released in a freely available public database meant as a resource for research on the immune response to SARS-CoV-2. The sample metadata nearly always contained a de-identified subject ID, COVID-19 status, age in years and sex. Where available, HLA class I and class II types were taken from metadata supplied by the sample provider and were not determined by assay-based typing. Samples came from the ongoing ImmuneRACE study (first 160 participants) plus 1,254 subjects from 6 global collaborators. Deeply sampled blood TCRbeta repertoires from subjects exposed to, actively infected with, or recovered from COVID-19 were included in the dataset. The material from the prospective study consisted of cDNA or gDNA derived from T cells, B-cell-depleted T cells, or PBMCs.

Via the germline V gene, CDR1 is SQVTM and CDR2 ANQGSEA. The germline ends are 10 bases apart after V is trimmed by 4 bases and J by 6 bases. Taken from cysteine to phenylalanine, the CDR3 has 11 residues. Only CDR3 DNA is held: 33 bases, read in frame from base 1. The study at large found these results: The quantity of clinical and demographic metadata differed by source and by participant and was supplied without curation.

The sequenced sample consisted of peripheral blood. This TCR was recovered from a woman in her 40s with acute or convalescent COVID-19. Here the chain combines TRBV29-1 and TRBJ2-7; the D gene may be TRBD1 or TRBD2, since each aligns over 6 bases. The CDR3 loop reads CSVVEGGEQYF. The nucleotide sequence reads TGCAGCGTTGTAGAGGGGGGCGAGCAGTACTTC.